This T cell receptor beta chain was observed in a study of neoadjuvant anti-PD-1 for oral cavity cancer. Across the study: Nivolumab at 3 mg/kg was mostly given biweekly, three to four doses, pre-surgery. Patients without progression got a fourth dose around day 43.

Study-wide results and limits: Treg/Th17 ratio rose with pretreatment blood and fell with post-treatment tumor TCRbeta clonality. Each response group had just a few patients in TCR analyses.

Assay used: immunoSEQ multiplex PCR; TCRdb lists only in-frame clones, some missing. The data hold about 24,000 clones, with 26% observed a single time. Concerning this clone: Its antigen is still unknown.

Time point specified: after neoadjuvant nivolumab, at surgical resection. CDR3 length: 15 residues. Trimming stripped 4 bases from V and 8 bases from J, with 18 bases between. Germline V gene lookup returns CDR1 SGDLS and CDR2 YYNGEE. This clonotype was obtained from a person aged 35-79 years with oral cavity squamous cell carcinoma. V is TRBV9 and J is TRBJ1-4; D remains unclear. Specimen: tumor tissue, collected after nivolumab (anti-PD-1) treatment. CDR3 bases: TGTGCCAGCAGCCCCTCTTATGGGGATTACGAAAAACTGTTTTTT. It translates to CASSPSYGDYEKLFF.